The 18 T cell receptor beta chains reported below all come from one sample, sequenced in a study of T cells in women clearing cervical HPV infection. Profiled with immunoSEQ multiplex PCR; TCRdb holds only in-frame clones, not every one. The clone table shows about 14,000 clones, with the ten largest holding approximately 7.1%. Sample: blood buffy coat. These receptors all come from a woman between 18 and 70 years old with a cervical HPV16 infection that either progressed to CIN3+ or cleared (not recorded which).

With respect to this clone: The observed sequence ends 3 residues before the CDR3 terminus, with the missing tail filled in from the germline J gene. The chain uses TRBV6-2 or TRBV6-3 and TRBJ1-5; TRBD1 matches 7 bases. The CDR3 has 14 residues. J lost 2 bases, V lost 6 bases, and 4 bases had no gene match. Germline lookup yields CDR1 MNHEY and CDR2 SVGEGT. CDR3 loop: CASSRGMGNQPQHF. Incomplete CDR3 DNA: TGTGCCAGCAGCAGGGGGATGGGCAATCAGCCC.

Points on this clone: Read data end 3 residues before the CDR3 end; the end is taken from the germline J gene. V is TRBV7-3 and J is TRBJ2-1; possibly TRBD1 for D (5 bases). Germline V gene sequence: CDR1 SGHTA, CDR2 FQGTGA. The CDR3 extends over 15 amino acids. V gave up 2 bases and J gave up 1 base, with 9 bases separating them. CDR3 sequence reads: CASSLVPGSYNEQFF. Partial CDR3 DNA: TGTGCCAGCAGCTTAGTCCCAGGGTCCTACAATGAG.

In the case of this clone: The DNA ends 3 residues before the CDR3 does, and the rest of the CDR3 is filled in from the germline J gene. V usage is TRBV19 and J usage is TRBJ1-5; TRBD1 matches at 8 bases. This CDR3 contains 14 residues. Trimming cost V 5 bases and J 5 bases; bases outside gene matches: 5. Germline V gene sequence: CDR1 LNHDA, CDR2 SQIVND (reference sequence). CDR3 DNA (partial): TGTGCCAGTAGTGGTCAACAGGGGGATCAGCCC. Its translation is CASSGQQGDQP. The full CDR3 protein reads CASSGQQGDQPQHF.

Points on this clone: The sequenced fragment ends 3 residues before the CDR3 boundary, so the rest is inferred from the germline J gene. V is TRBV14 and J is TRBJ2-2; D may be TRBD1 or TRBD2 (6 bases each). Germline V gene sequence: CDR1 SGHDN, CDR2 FVKESK. Trimming removed 4 bases from V and 1 base from J, with 16 bases in between. This CDR3 contains 17 residues. The part of the CDR3 DNA that was read is TGTGCCAGCAGCCTAATGGCGGGACAACTGAACACCGGGGAG. Amino acid sequence: CASSLMAGQLNTGE. The CDR3, in full, reads CASSLMAGQLNTGELFF.

Comments on this clone: The read comes to an end 3 residues before the CDR3 does, leaving the germline J gene to fill in the end. This chain connects TRBV20-1 to TRBJ2-7, with TRBD1 as a possible D gene (5 bases). The length of the CDR3 is 14 residues. CDR1 and CDR2 from the germline V gene are DFQATT and SNEGSKA (reference sequence). Between the trimmed V and J ends, which lost 5 bases and 0 bases, there was a span of 14 bases. The CDR3: CSADNNRGSYEQYF. The sequenced part of the CDR3 DNA is TGCAGTGCTGATAATAATAGGGGCTCCTACGAG.

As to this clone: The read ends 3 residues early relative to the CDR3; the germline J gene fills the gap. This chain uses TRBV29-1 with TRBJ1-5; 7 nucleotides match TRBD1. After removal of 5 bases from V and 9 bases from J, the junction contained 10 bases not matched to a gene. The germline gives CDR1 SQVTM, CDR2 ANQGSEA. There are 13 residues in the CDR3. The part of the CDR3 DNA that was read is TGCAGCGTTTCTAGACAGCCAGGGGGGCCC. Protein product: CSVSRQPGGP. The CDR3 in full is CSVSRQPGGPQHF.

In regard to this clone: The missing CDR3 end, 3 residues past where the read stops, is filled in from the germline J gene. The chain recombines TRBV10-2 with TRBJ2-3; 15 nucleotides align to TRBD2. The CDR3 is 16 amino acids. CDR1 and CDR2 from the germline V gene are WSHSY and SAAADI. V gave up 6 bases and J gave up 6 bases; unmatched junction bases: 7. The sequenced CDR3 bases are TGCGCCAGCAGACGGACTAGCGGGGGGGTTTACGATACG. Encoded protein: CASRRTSGGVYDT. The entire CDR3 sequence reads CASRRTSGGVYDTQYF.

Regarding this clone: The CDR3 end lies 3 residues beyond the end of the read and is filled in from the germline J gene. This chain connects TRBV18 to TRBJ2-3; TRBD1 aligns across 9 bases. Germline CDR1 reads KGHSH; CDR2 reads LQKENI. CDR3 size: 16 residues. This chain's CDR3 is CASSSQGAQARETQYF. CDR3 DNA (partial): TGTGCCAGCTCATCACAGGGGGCGCAGGCCCGAGAGACG.

About this clone: Coverage ceases 3 residues before the CDR3 finishes, and the germline J gene fills in the end. V usage is TRBV7-2 and J usage is TRBJ2-7; 8 bases align to TRBD2. V shed 2 bases and J 5 bases; nucleotides not matched to a gene: 5. This CDR3 has 14 amino acids. CDR1 is SGHTA, CDR2 FQGNSA, per germline. This chain's CDR3 is CASSLRTSGHEQYF. CDR3 DNA (partial): TGTGCCAGCAGCTTAAGAACTAGCGGCCACGAG.

In regard to this clone: The CDR3 goes on 3 residues after the read ends, and that part is filled in from the germline J gene. The rearrangement links TRBV27 to TRBJ2-4; a possible D gene is TRBD1 (6 bases). Looked up from germline, CDR1 is MNHEY and CDR2 is SMNVEV (reference sequence). CDR3 length equals 15 residues. The V and J ends lost 5 bases and 6 bases respectively, with 17 bases between them. CDR3 sequence reads: CASSPPPGVGNIQYF. The sequenced part of the CDR3 DNA is TGTGCCAGCAGTCCCCCGCCAGGGGTCGGAAACATT.

About this clone: The read falls 3 residues short of the CDR3 end, and the missing part is taken from the germline J gene. The rearrangement uses TRBV5-5 and TRBJ1-5; D ambiguous. The ends were cut back, 4 bases at V and 3 bases at J, with 14 bases in the middle. Germline V gene sequence: CDR1 SGHKS, CDR2 YYEKEE (reference sequence). The CDR3 is made up of 15 amino acids. Incomplete CDR3 DNA: TGTGCCAGCAGCCTGGATGGACTGAACAATCAGCCC. Translation: CASSLDGLNNQP. In full, the CDR3 is CASSLDGLNNQPQHF.

This CDR3 is CASSPTDRDASGQYF. Incomplete CDR3 DNA: TGTGCCAGCAGCCCCACGGACAGGGATGCTAGTGGT. J is TRBJ2-4 and V is TRBV7-2, with 8 nucleotides matching TRBD1. Read coverage stops 3 residues before the CDR3 terminus; the germline J gene supplies the remainder. Germline V CDR1 and CDR2: SGHTA, FQGNSA. The length of the CDR3 is 15 residues. The variable domain in full, with the rest retrieved from reference TRBV7-2 and TRBJ2-4, is GAGVSQSPSNKVTEKGKDVELRCDPISGHTALYWYRQSLGQGLEFLIYFQGNSAPDKSGLPSDRFSAERTGGSVSTLTIQRTQQEDSAVYLCASSPTDRDASGQYFGAGTRLSVL.

Comment on this clone: The read ends 3 residues before the CDR3 terminus; that terminus is restored from the germline J gene. J is TRBJ2-3 and V is TRBV20-1; 15 bases line up with TRBD2. With V trimmed by 3 bases and J by 8 bases, 6 bases remained unmatched. The CDR3 totals 15 residues. Per the germline V gene, CDR1 is DFQATT and CDR2 is SNEGSKA (reference sequence). The covered CDR3 bases are TGCAGTGCTAGTACGGGACTAGCGGGAGGAGTTACG. It translates to CSASTGLAGGVT. In full, the CDR3 reads CSASTGLAGGVTQYF.

To note about this clone: Read sequence stops 3 residues before the CDR3 end, and the germline J gene provides the missing end. The chain has TRBV2 and TRBJ2-3; TRBD2 matches 11 bases. The CDR3 is 15 amino acids. The J segment lost 3 bases and the V segment lost 7 bases, leaving 6 bases of the junction unmatched. Germline CDR1 SNHLY, CDR2 FYNNEI. CDR3 loop: CASTGTSGRTDTQYF. Partial CDR3 DNA: TGTGCCAGCACAGGAACTAGCGGGAGAACAGATACG.

Notes on this clone: The CDR3 end falls 3 residues outside the read, so it is completed with the germline J gene. The V call is TRBV20-1, the J call TRBJ2-1; a possible D gene is TRBD1 (6 bases). The germline V gene has CDR1 DFQATT and CDR2 SNEGSKA (reference sequence). Trimming stripped 1 base from V and 4 bases from J, with 8 bases between. The CDR3 contains 13 residues. CDR3 DNA, as far as it was read: TGCAGTGCTAGAGGGACAGAATACAATGAG. It is translated as CSARGTEYNE. The entire CDR3 is CSARGTEYNEQFF.

As concerns this clone: The CDR3 end is not reached by the read, which stops 3 residues before it; the germline J gene fills it in. J is TRBJ1-1 and V is TRBV11-3, with D unclear. V gave up 5 bases and J gave up 1 base, with 11 bases separating them. CDR3 size: 14 residues. CDR1 and CDR2 (germline): SGHNT, YENEEA. The sequenced CDR3 bases are TGTGCCAGCAGCATATCAACGGGGAACACTGAA. This translates into CASSISTGNTE. The CDR3, in full, reads CASSISTGNTEAFF.

On this clone: The read ends 3 residues shy of where the CDR3 ends; the end is completed using the germline J gene. The V gene is TRBV10-1, the J gene TRBJ2-3, with no clear D. V dropped 0 bases and J dropped 2 bases, with 12 bases sitting between them. There are 16 residues in the CDR3. Germline V gene data show CDR1 as WNHNN and CDR2 as SYGVQD (reference sequence). The CDR3 reads CASSESMGLVTDTQYF. The sequenced part of the CDR3 DNA is TGCGCCAGCAGTGAGTCGATGGGTCTAGTCACAGATACG.

A remark on this clone: The CDR3 end falls 3 residues outside the read, so it is completed with the germline J gene. This chain uses TRBV5-4 with TRBJ2-2; unclear D gene. This CDR3 contains 16 residues. Deletions cut 4 bases from V and 0 bases from J, with 13 bases between. In germline, CDR1 is SGHNT, CDR2 YYREEE (reference sequence). CDR3: CASSGSSTPNTGELFF. The CDR3 DNA, read in part, is TGTGCCAGCAGCGGGTCATCGACACCGAACACCGGGGAG. Combining the CDR3 with reference TRBV5-4 and TRBJ2-2 gives the whole variable domain ETGVTQSPTHLIKTRGQQVTLRCSSQSGHNTVSWYQQALGQGPQFIFQYYREEENGRGNFPPRFSGLQFPNYSSELNVNALELDDSALYLCASSGSSTPNTGELFFGEGSRLTVL.